This TCR beta chain derives from a study of T cell changes during pregnancy in multiple sclerosis. Repertoires were generated with immunoSEQ multiplex PCR, while TCRdb's copy carries only in-frame clones and drops some. The sample lists about 21,000 clones; approximately 90% were seen once. CDR1 and CDR2 (germline): MGHRA, YSYEKL. Trimming cost V 0 bases and J 0 bases, with 11 bases left between them. The CDR3 length is 16 residues. The chain has TRBV4-1 and TRBJ1-2; D is uncertain. The source material was CD4+ T cells from peripheral blood mononuclear cells, sampled in the third trimester of pregnancy. The TCR was taken from a female donor with multiple sclerosis, enrolled in a pregnancy study. The CDR3 region is CASSQDGHPANYGYTF. CDR3 coding DNA: TGCGCCAGCAGCCAAGATGGGCACCCAGCTAACTATGGCTACACCTTC.